The clone carrying this TCR beta chain occurred a few times. Its antigen remains unidentified. A much larger clone differs by one base, so this may be a read error. A NOSPECS grade of at least 4, a Clinical Activity Score of at least 3 and duration under 3 months were recorded in ophthalmopathy patients. Patients were excluded for uncontrolled infection, other autoimmune disease, pregnancy or lactation. PBMCs were obtained from about 10 ml fresh peripheral blood. The data were obtained in a study of T cells in Graves' hyperthyroidism and ophthalmopathy. Findings and limits, study-wide: The model's output predicted ophthalmopathy at a median of 6.5 months prior to onset.

TCR beta CDR3 sequences were amplified from RNA transcripts. A first-round RT-PCR of the TCR CDR3 used the HTBI primer set. TCRdb re-analysed the multiplex PCR reads in MiXCR, keeping a single row per CDR3 protein. In the table there are about 600,000 distinct CDR3 sequences, roughly 15% of which are singletons. Per germline, CDR1 SNHLY and CDR2 FYNNEI. The CDR3 consists of 11 residues. The chain employs TRBV2 and TRBJ2-5; the D gene is possibly TRBD2 (5 bases). Material: blood. The receptor comes from a woman in her forties or fifties with Graves' ophthalmopathy. As DNA, the CDR3 is TGTGCCAGCAGTGACTGGGAGACCCAGTGCTTC. Protein product: CASSDWETQCF.